A single sample gave rise to the 10 T cell receptor beta chains below, sequenced in a study of blood T cell repertoires in COVID-19. This table comes from immunoSEQ multiplex PCR, and its TCRdb copy is limited to in-frame clones, with some not included. The sample holds about 160,000 clones, 90% to 95% seen once. The specimen sequenced was peripheral blood. These receptors all come from a man aged 45-65 years with acute or convalescent COVID-19.

The chain has TRBV6-2 or TRBV6-3 and TRBJ2-5; the D gene is possibly TRBD2 (7 bases). Germline V CDR1 and CDR2: MNHEY, SVGEGT. V was pared by 2 bases and J by 5 bases, with 15 bases between. This CDR3 is 15 amino acids long. The CDR3 bases are TGTGCCAGCAGTTACGTGGGGGGGCCGGGGGAGACCCAGTACTTC. Translation gives CASSYVGGPGETQYF.

The V gene is TRBV7-2, the J gene TRBJ2-3; D may be TRBD2 (5 bases). V was shortened by 3 bases and J by 2 bases, with 15 bases between the two germline ends. The CDR3 extends over 16 amino acids. The V gene's germline CDR1 is SGHTA and CDR2 FQGNSA. The CDR3 DNA follows: TGTGCCAGCAGCTTTGTCGGCGGGCGTTCCACAGATACGCAGTATTTT. Protein product: CASSFVGGRSTDTQYF. Full variable domain (remainder filled in from reference TRBV7-2 and TRBJ2-3): GAGVSQSPSNKVTEKGKDVELRCDPISGHTALYWYRQSLGQGLEFLIYFQGNSAPDKSGLPSDRFSAERTGGSVSTLTIQRTQQEDSAVYLCASSFVGGRSTDTQYFGPGTRLTVL.

The chain couples TRBV7-9 to TRBJ2-7; the D gene is possibly TRBD2 (5 bases). CDR3 length equals 14 residues. V gave up 8 bases and J gave up 6 bases, with 20 bases separating them. CDR1 SEHNR and CDR2 FQNEAQ come from the germline V gene (reference sequence). CDR3 sequence: CASLEEGGLIEQYF. Here the CDR3 DNA reads TGTGCCAGCCTCGAAGAGGGCGGTCTTATCGAGCAGTACTTC.

The V and J genes are TRBV4-1 and TRBJ1-4; possibly TRBD1 for D (5 bases). CDR3 size: 16 residues. The germline V and J ends were trimmed by 1 base and 4 bases, with 13 bases remaining between them. In germline, CDR1 is MGHRA, CDR2 YSYEKL. The chain's CDR3 is CASSQALTAYNEKLFF. CDR3 coding DNA: TGCGCCAGCAGCCAAGCTTTGACAGCCTATAATGAAAAACTGTTTTTT.

For this clone: Germline is not matched at one junction end, which may reflect a read error. This chain connects TRBV5-4 to TRBJ2-7, with unresolved D. CDR3 length equals 13 residues. Germline assignment: CDR1 SGHNT and CDR2 YYREEE (reference sequence). The CDR3: CASSFVVTTPPTF. The CDR3, as DNA: TGTGCCAGCAGCTTTGTTGTGACAACTCCCCCAACTTTC.

The rearrangement joins TRBV24-1 to TRBJ1-1; D perhaps matches TRBD1 (6 bases). In germline, CDR1 is KGHDR, CDR2 SFDVKD. There are 13 residues in the CDR3. The V end was cut by 12 bases, the J end by 1 base, with 14 bases between. The CDR3 region has the DNA TGTGCCGCGGGGGCTTCGGGGAACACTGAAGCTTTCTTT. This sequence encodes CAAGASGNTEAFF.

The CDR3 spells CASSPRGVTQPQHF. The CDR3 DNA reads TGTGCCAGTAGTCCTCGGGGAGTTACCCAGCCCCAGCATTTT. This chain links TRBV19 with TRBJ1-5; D remains ambiguous. The germline gives CDR1 LNHDA, CDR2 SQIVND (reference sequence). The CDR3 is 14 residues long. V lost 5 bases and J 7 bases, leaving 15 bases between the germline ends.

In DNA form, the CDR3 reads TGTGCCAGCAGCGAACAGGGCTTAGCACGTCTGTACTTC. Protein: CASSEQGLARLYF. The chain recombines TRBV9 with TRBJ2-7; D possibly corresponds to TRBD1 (6 bases). Trimming took off 3 bases at V and 12 bases at J, with 19 bases between the two ends. The CDR3 is 13 residues long. Germline-derived CDR1 and CDR2 are SGDLS and YYNGEE.

This chain links TRBV18 with TRBJ2-2; TRBD1 matches 12 bases. Germline CDR1 and CDR2: KGHSH and LQKENI. The CDR3 loop spans 15 amino acids. Losses at the gene ends were 6 bases for V and 6 bases for J; bases not matched to a gene: 5. CDR3 sequence reads: CASSPGQGASGELFF. The CDR3 DNA follows: TGTGCCAGCTCGCCGGGACAGGGGGCTTCCGGGGAGCTGTTTTTT. The variable domain in full, completed from reference TRBV18 and TRBJ2-2, reads NAGVMQNPRHLVRRRGQEARLRCSPMKGHSHVYWYRQLPEEGLKFMVYLQKENIIDESGMPKERFSAEFPKEGPSILRIQQVVRGDSAAYFCASSPGQGASGELFFGEGSRLTVL.

The chain has TRBV7-6 and TRBJ2-1; 7 nucleotides align to TRBD1. Trimming removed 1 base from V and 8 bases from J; junction bases left unmatched: 5. Germline V CDR1 and CDR2: SGHVS, FNYEAQ. CDR3 length: 14 residues. CDR3: CASSLEGQLDEQFF. The CDR3 nucleotides are TGTGCCAGCAGCTTAGAGGGACAGTTGGATGAGCAGTTCTTC. The whole variable domain, remainder taken from reference TRBV7-6 and TRBJ2-1, is GAGVSQSPRYKVTKRGQDVALRCDPISGHVSLYWYRQALGQGPEFLTYFNYEAQQDKSGLPNDRFSAERPEGSISTLTIQRTEQRDSAMYRCASSLEGQLDEQFFGPGTRLTVL.